This entry lists 5 T cell receptor beta chains sequenced from one sample in a study of tumor and adjacent non-tumor tissue in lung cancer. TCRbeta libraries were built with three rounds of nested PCR, modified from ARM-PCR. In TCRdb, the multiplex PCR reads were re-called with MiXCR into one record per CDR3 protein. The profile shows about 110,000 distinct CDR3 sequences, 84% of them singletons. This sample's RNA came from whole unsorted tissue. What was sequenced was lung tumor tissue. Receptor source: a man aged 65-85 years with non-small cell lung cancer.

Of note for this clonotype: One end of the junction is discordant with germline, which a read error may explain. The rearrangement joins TRBV2 to TRBJ1-5; the D gene is possibly TRBD1 (6 bases). The germline CDR1 and CDR2 sequences are SNHLY and FYNNEI. CDR3 length: 15 amino acids. CDR3 nucleotide sequence: TGTGCCAGCAGTGAAGCCAGGACAGTCAATCAGCCCCATCATTTT. It is translated as CASSEARTVNQPHHF.

This clonotype was seen once. The chain joins TRBV12-3 or TRBV12-4 to TRBJ1-6, with D unclear. This CDR3 is 14 amino acids long. The V and J ends lost 2 bases and 9 bases respectively, with 11 bases between them. The CDR3 DNA sequence: TGTGCCAGCAGTTTATGGGAAAGCGGTTCACCCCTCCACTTT. Its translation is CASSLWESGSPLHF.

Remarks on this clonotype: This CDR3 is missing its conserved last phenylalanine or tryptophan, likely due to a read error. The J gene is TRBJ1-5, the V gene TRBV2; D remains ambiguous. Germline lookup yields CDR1 SNHLY and CDR2 FYNNEI. This CDR3 spans 13 amino acids. This chain's CDR3 is CASSGYKGQLQHS. CDR3 nucleotides: TGTGCCAGCAGTGGGTATAAAGGGCAGCTCCAGCATTCT.

On this clonotype: The missing conserved phenylalanine or tryptophan at the end of this CDR3 makes a read error likely. The chain employs TRBV4-1 and TRBJ2-3, with D hard to call. CDR3 length: 16 amino acids. Germline CDR1 is MGHRA and CDR2 is YSYEKL. The CDR3 sequence: CASSQGVQRSTDTQYY. In nucleotides, the CDR3 is TGCGCCAGTAGCCAAGGTGTACAGCGTAGCACAGATACGCAGTATTAT.

Turning to this clonotype: The CDR3 does not close with the conserved phenylalanine or tryptophan, likely indicating a read error. The chain links TRBV6-2 or TRBV6-3 to TRBJ2-3, with D unclear. Germline CDR1 and CDR2: MNHEY and SVGEGT. The CDR3 length is 15 residues. V was pared by 6 bases and J by 3 bases, with 16 bases between. DNA for the CDR3: TGTGCCAGCAGCTTCCGGGCCCCGCAGACAGATACGCAGTATTTA. The encoded protein is CASSFRAPQTDTQYL.